This T cell receptor (beta chain) was recovered during a study of cytomegalovirus exposure and HLA in healthy donors. Study outcomes and limitations: Whilst most TCR sequences proved rare, a subset of public TCRs occurred across many donors. In a later analysis, compared with equally common non-associated chains, HLA-associated beta chains were more expanded. A later analysis associated around 17,000 TCR beta sequences with HLA alleles at a 0.05 false discovery rate.

This CDR3 is 14 amino acids long. The V gene's germline CDR1 is MGHRA and CDR2 YSYEKL. The ends were cut back, 4 bases at V and 7 bases at J, with 15 bases in the middle. Note on this clone: Its specificity is unknown.

Donors consisted of healthy bone marrow donors. The PCR contained 60 Vbeta and 13 Jbeta primers. The protocol was immunoSEQ multiplex PCR, while the TCRdb copy is restricted to in-frame clones and leaves out a portion. The top ten hold about 3.1% of the sample, which has approximately 140,000 clones, about 75% seen once. This clonotype originated in a middle-aged man in good health and CMV-seronegative. J is TRBJ2-3 and V is TRBV4-1, with D tentatively TRBD2 (6 bases). The sample comprised PBMCs. CDR3 DNA sequence: TGCGCCAGCAGCCGCGACGCGGGGTTGAATACGCAGTATTTT. Translated: CASSRDAGLNTQYF.